The entry below gives a single T cell receptor (beta chain) sequence along with its context. Its antigen is currently unknown. The data belong to a study of T cell responses to AZD1222 COVID-19 vaccine. Study-wide findings and caveats: Repertoire sampling occurred only after the peak T cell response. There were mostly white British donors and more females than males, and clonal diversity was possibly underestimated.

The CDR3 runs 18 residues. The repertoire was sequenced with immunoSEQ multiplex PCR; TCRdb's copy has only in-frame clones and lacks some. The sample consists of roughly 110,000 clones, roughly 90% of them appearing once. The gene calls are TRBV21-1 and TRBJ1-1. TRBV21-1 is described as a pseudogene. The receptor's source is an adult in good health. Sample: peripheral blood, taken on day 0 of AZD1222 vaccination. The CDR3 loop is CASSKWVDVSIMNTEAFF. For the CDR3, the DNA is TGTGCCAGCAGCAAGTGGGTCGATGTGTCTATAATGAACACTGAAGCTTTCTTT.